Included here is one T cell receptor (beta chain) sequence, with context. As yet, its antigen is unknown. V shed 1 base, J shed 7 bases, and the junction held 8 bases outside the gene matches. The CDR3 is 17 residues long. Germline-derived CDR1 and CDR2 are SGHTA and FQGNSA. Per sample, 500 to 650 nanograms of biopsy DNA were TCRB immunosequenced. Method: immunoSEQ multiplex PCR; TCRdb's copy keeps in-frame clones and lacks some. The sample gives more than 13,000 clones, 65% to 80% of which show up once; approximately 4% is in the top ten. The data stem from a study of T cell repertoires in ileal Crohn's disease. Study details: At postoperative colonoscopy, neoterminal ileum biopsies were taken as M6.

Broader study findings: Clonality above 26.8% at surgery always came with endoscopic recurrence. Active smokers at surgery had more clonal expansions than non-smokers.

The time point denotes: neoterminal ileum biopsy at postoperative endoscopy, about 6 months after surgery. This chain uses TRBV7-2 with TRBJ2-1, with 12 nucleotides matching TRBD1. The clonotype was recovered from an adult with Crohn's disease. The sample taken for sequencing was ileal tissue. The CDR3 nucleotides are TGTGCCAGCAGCTTAGTGATAGGGACAGGGGGCAAAAATGAGCAGTTCTTC. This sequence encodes CASSLVIGTGGKNEQFF.